The T cell receptor (beta chain) described here comes from a study of siplizumab effects on memory and regulatory T cells. TCR templates numbering approximately 94,000 were assayed per sample. Assay used: immunoSEQ multiplex PCR; TCRdb lists only in-frame clones, some missing. The sample lists approximately 60,000 clones; nearly 98% were seen once. The CDR3 contains 16 residues. Germline V CDR1 and CDR2: SQVTM, ANQGSEA. The V and J ends lost 6 bases and 3 bases respectively, with 23 bases between them. Sequenced material: naive CD8+ T cells sorted from blood. The TCR sequence derives from a human donor in good health. The rearrangement uses TRBV29-1 and TRBJ1-1; D is ambiguous. The CDR3 is CSVLWAAHPVHTEAFF. The CDR3 DNA reads TGCAGCGTCCTTTGGGCTGCACACCCGGTTCACACTGAAGCTTTCTTT.